The next 20 T cell receptor beta chains were all read from a single sample in a study of OX40 agonist ivuxolimab in advanced cancers. The method was the immunoSEQ multiplex PCR assay. What TCRdb holds here is the immuneACCESS table cut down to in-frame rearrangements. Part of the clones is not present; checked against another copy, under half of the missing clones reflect an unresolved V gene, and the others are unexplained. The sample profile shows about 50,000 clones; approximately 84% of them were found once. Of the sample, about an eighth is held by the ten largest clones. The sequenced sample was CD4+ or CD8+ T cells sorted from blood, obtained in a trial of the OX40 agonist ivuxolimab. All receptors come from an adult with an advanced solid tumor such as melanoma, head and neck, liver or kidney cancer.

The genes are TRBV6-1 and TRBJ1-5, with D tentatively TRBD1 (6 bases). Trimming took off 7 bases at V and 6 bases at J, with 13 bases between the two ends. Germline V gene lookup returns CDR1 MNHNS and CDR2 SASEGT. This CDR3 spans 13 amino acids. The CDR3 reads CASMGGSVQPQHF. The CDR3 DNA sequence: TGTGCCAGCATGGGGGGCTCAGTTCAGCCCCAGCATTTT.

The chain joins TRBV7-2 to TRBJ2-7, with D unclear. From germline, CDR1 is SGHTA and CDR2 FQGNSA. V lost 5 bases, J lost 0 bases, and 17 bases lay in between. There are 16 residues in the CDR3. The CDR3: CASSDPGSHSSYEQYF. The CDR3 coding sequence is TGTGCCAGCAGCGACCCGGGCAGCCACAGCTCCTACGAGCAGTACTTC. The full variable domain, with the rest looked up from reference TRBV7-2 and TRBJ2-7, is GAGVSQSPSNKVTEKGKDVELRCDPISGHTALYWYRQSLGQGLEFLIYFQGNSAPDKSGLPSDRFSAERTGGSVSTLTIQRTQQEDSAVYLCASSDPGSHSSYEQYFGPGTRLTVT.

This clone came up once. The rearrangement links TRBV28 to TRBJ1-5; no reliable D call. Per germline, CDR1 MDHEN and CDR2 SYDVKM. The CDR3 totals 14 residues. Trimming cost V 4 bases and J 1 base, with 8 bases left between them. This CDR3 is CASSSYTSNQPQHF. CDR3 DNA: TGTGCCAGCAGTTCGTACACGAGCAATCAGCCCCAGCATTTT.

This sequence joins TRBV4-2 and TRBJ2-7, with D perhaps matching TRBD2 (5 bases). CDR1 is LGHNA and CDR2 is YNFKEQ in the germline V gene. The CDR3 covers 17 residues. V lost 1 base and J 2 bases, leaving 18 bases between the germline ends. The CDR3 loop reads CASSQVSLSGVTYEQYF. The CDR3, as DNA: TGTGCCAGCAGCCAAGTTTCTTTGAGCGGAGTCACCTACGAGCAGTACTTC.

Remarks on this clone: Other nucleotide sequences from this sample produce the same CDR3. The chain carries TRBV2 and TRBJ2-1, with D possibly TRBD2 on 6 matching bases. The V end lost 5 bases, the J end lost 5 bases, and 19 bases lay between the germline ends. This CDR3 is 16 amino acids long. Germline V gives CDR1 SNHLY, CDR2 FYNNEI. The CDR3 DNA reads TGTGCCAGCAGTCCTTTAGCTCGGGACTTTAACAATGAGCAGTTCTTC. This translates into CASSPLARDFNNEQFF.

CDR3 residues: CASSDWQGSREQYF. The CDR3 DNA is TGTGCCAGCAGTGACTGGCAAGGTTCACGAGAGCAGTACTTC. The V and J genes are TRBV6-5 and TRBJ2-7; no clear D gene. Germline lookup yields CDR1 MNHEY and CDR2 SVGAGI. This CDR3 contains 14 residues. Trimming shortened V by 5 bases and J by 7 bases, and 18 bases separated the two germline ends.

The rearrangement joins TRBV4-1 to TRBJ1-4, with D hard to call. The germline CDR1 and CDR2 sequences are MGHRA and YSYEKL. CDR3 size: 15 residues. The V and J ends lost 1 base and 8 bases respectively, with 14 bases between them. CDR3 bases: TGCGCCAGCAGCCAAGGGAGGTTGGATCGGGAAAAACTGTTTTTT. Amino acid sequence: CASSQGRLDREKLFF.

This chain connects TRBV29-1 to TRBJ2-7, with D possibly matching TRBD1 (6 bases). The germline V gene has CDR1 SQVTM and CDR2 ANQGSEA. The CDR3 extends over 13 amino acids. Trimming took 7 bases from V and 4 from J, leaving 17 bases between them. The CDR3 nucleotides are TGCAGCGCCCGGGACACTGAAACTTACGAGCAGTACTTC. Translating it yields CSARDTETYEQYF.

This clone was seen more than once but under ten times. V and J are TRBV2 and TRBJ2-7; D is unclear. CDR1 and CDR2 (germline): SNHLY, FYNNEI. V was clipped by 6 bases and J by 2 bases, with 17 bases between them. CDR3 length: 15 amino acids. The CDR3 loop reads CASSPPGSPPYEQYF. The CDR3 region has the DNA TGTGCCAGCAGCCCGCCGGGCAGCCCCCCCTACGAGCAGTACTTC.

The rearrangement links TRBV6-1 to TRBJ1-4; tentative D call: TRBD1 (6 bases). This CDR3 spans 10 amino acids. V gave up 6 bases and J gave up 13 bases, with 9 bases separating them. Germline CDR1 MNHNS, CDR2 SASEGT. The CDR3 coding sequence is TGTGCCAGCAGGGGACACGGACTGTTTTTT. Translating it yields CASRGHGLFF.

The chain recombines TRBV5-4 with TRBJ2-5; TRBD2 matches at 9 bases. The V gene end was trimmed by 2 bases and the J gene end by 4 bases; junction bases not matched to a gene: 9. The CDR3 spans 16 residues. Germline V gene sequence: CDR1 SGHNT, CDR2 YYREEE (reference sequence). The CDR3 reads CASSFGTSSLSETQYF. The CDR3 DNA follows: TGTGCCAGCAGCTTCGGGACTAGCAGCCTCTCAGAGACCCAGTACTTC.

The rearrangement links TRBV2 to TRBJ2-3; 7 bases agree with TRBD1. The CDR3 length is 15 residues. Trimming cost V 6 bases and J 4 bases; bases outside gene matches: 10. Germline-derived CDR1 and CDR2 are SNHLY and FYNNEI. CDR3 sequence (DNA): TGTGCCAGCAGCGCCGGGACAGACAAGGCAGATACGCAGTATTTT. Protein product: CASSAGTDKADTQYF.

The rearrangement links TRBV11-1 to TRBJ2-5; 9 nucleotides line up with TRBD2. Per the germline V gene, CDR1 is SGHAT and CDR2 is FQDESV (reference sequence). This CDR3 contains 16 residues. V dropped 0 bases and J dropped 3; count of bases not matched to a gene: 5. DNA of the CDR3: TGTGCCAGCAGCTTAGCCAAACTAGCGGGTAAAGAGACCCAGTACTTC. Amino acids: CASSLAKLAGKETQYF.

The rearrangement links TRBV19 to TRBJ2-1, with D possibly matching TRBD2 (5 bases). Germline V gives CDR1 LNHDA, CDR2 SQIVND (reference sequence). Trimming took 3 bases from V and 0 from J, leaving 12 bases between them. CDR3 length: 16 residues. CDR3 sequence: CASSIRGRSSYNEQFF. The CDR3 DNA reads TGTGCCAGTAGTATCCGGGGTCGGAGCTCCTACAATGAGCAGTTCTTC.

The chain links TRBV2 to TRBJ1-4; 7 bases align to TRBD1. CDR3 length equals 15 residues. The germline V gene has CDR1 SNHLY and CDR2 FYNNEI. The V gene end was trimmed by 6 bases and the J gene end by 2 bases; junction bases not matched to a gene: 6. The CDR3 coding sequence is TGTGCCAGCAGCCCAAACAGGGGCACTAATGAAAAACTGTTTTTT. Residues: CASSPNRGTNEKLFF.

V gene TRBV11-1 combines with J gene TRBJ2-2; no reliable D call. Trimming removed 0 bases from V and 1 base from J, with 0 bases in between. This CDR3 is 13 amino acids long. From germline, CDR1 is SGHAT and CDR2 FQDESV (reference sequence). The CDR3 region has the DNA TGTGCCAGCAGCTTAGCGAACACCGGGGAGCTGTTTTTT. This codes for CASSLANTGELFF.

J is TRBJ2-7 and V is TRBV6-5; D gene unclear. Trimming stripped 5 bases from V and 4 bases from J, with 6 bases between. This CDR3 comprises 11 residues. CDR1 and CDR2 from the germline V gene are MNHEY and SVGAGI. The CDR3 nucleotides read TGTGCCAGCAGTACGCAATACGAGCAGTACTTC. This sequence encodes CASSTQYEQYF.

There are a few counts of this clone. This chain connects TRBV7-3 to TRBJ2-1; TRBD2 agrees at 12 bases. J was trimmed by 0 bases and V by 1 base; bases with no gene match: 10. The CDR3 has 20 residues. CDR1 is SGHTA and CDR2 is FQGTGA in the germline V gene. CDR3 bases: TGTGCCAGCAGCTTAAGCGCGACTAGCGGGAGCGCCAGCTCCTACAATGAGCAGTTCTTC. Protein sequence: CASSLSATSGSASSYNEQFF. The full variable domain, with the rest looked up from reference TRBV7-3 and TRBJ2-1, is GAGVSQTPSNKVTEKGKYVELRCDPISGHTALYWYRQSLGQGPEFLIYFQGTGAADDSGLPNDRFFAVRPEGSVSTLKIQRTERGDSAVYLCASSLSATSGSASSYNEQFFGPGTRLTVL.

This clone was seen a few times. The CDR3: CASSEQVNQPQHF. The CDR3 bases are TGTGCCAGCAGTGAACAGGTTAATCAGCCCCAGCATTTT. The rearrangement uses TRBV6-5 and TRBJ1-5, with D tentatively TRBD1 (5 bases). The CDR3 runs 13 residues. The germline V gene has CDR1 MNHEY and CDR2 SVGAGI. The ends were cut back, 5 bases at V and 4 bases at J, with 9 bases in the middle.

Here the CDR3 DNA reads TGCGCCAGCAGCTTGGCTCAGGGGGACTATGGCTACACCTTC. Its protein is CASSLAQGDYGYTF. The chain recombines TRBV5-1 with TRBJ1-2; 7 bases line up with TRBD1. The CDR3 is 14 amino acids. Trimming cost V 0 bases and J 3 bases; bases outside gene matches: 2. Germline-derived CDR1 and CDR2 are SGHRS and YFSETQ.